These 24 T cell receptor beta chains were sequenced from one sample in a study of T cell clonotyping in hematopoietic cell transplantation. Time point here: recipient sample about 28 days before transplant, after cytoreduction. Measured with immunoSEQ multiplex PCR; TCRdb has only the in-frame clones, and not every one. This sample carries 13,000 or so clones, around four fifths of them seen once, and the ten largest clones take about 15%. Sample: peripheral blood mononuclear cells, taken before stem cell transplant. Receptor source: a man aged 55 to 70 with acute myeloid leukemia. Some clones in this sample may be carry-over from other donors' samples.

This clone appeared once. The J gene is TRBJ1-1, the V gene TRBV5-1, with D possibly TRBD1 on 6 matching bases. Germline CDR1 is SGHRS and CDR2 is YFSETQ. V was pared by 4 bases and J by 0 bases, with 13 bases between. CDR3 length equals 15 residues. CDR3 sequence (DNA): TGCGCCAGCAGCATGGACAGCCCCATGAACACTGAAGCTTTCTTT. The encoded protein is CASSMDSPMNTEAFF.

CDR3 nucleotide sequence: TGTGCCAGCAGCGTTAACCCACTCAGGGGGTGGAACACTGAAGCTTTCTTT. It is translated as CASSVNPLRGWNTEAFF. V gene TRBV9 combines with J gene TRBJ1-1, with 7 bases aligning to TRBD1. CDR3 size: 17 residues. J gave up 1 base and V 2 bases, and 11 bases lay outside the gene matches. CDR1 is SGDLS, CDR2 YYNGEE, per germline.

V gene TRBV5-1 combines with J gene TRBJ2-5, with TRBD2 matching 9 bases. V lost 3 bases, J lost 4 bases, and 7 bases stayed unmatched. The length of the CDR3 is 15 residues. Germline CDR1 reads SGHRS; CDR2 reads YFSETQ. The CDR3 DNA reads as TGCGCCAGCAGCTCGCTAGCGGGGCGCGGAGAGACCCAGTACTTC. Translated, it gives CASSSLAGRGETQYF.

This clone appeared a few times. The chain carries TRBV7-1 and TRBJ1-2; D is unresolved. TRBV7-1 is identified as an open reading frame with a role that is uncertain. This CDR3 region has 13 residues. V lost 4 bases and J lost 1, with 7 bases in between. CDR3 sequence (DNA): TGTGCCAGCAGCTTTGAAAATAACTATGGCTACACCTTC. It specifies CASSFENNYGYTF.

The chain links TRBV5-6 to TRBJ1-5, with 10 bases lining up with TRBD1. The CDR3 totals 16 residues. Looked up from germline, CDR1 is SGHDT and CDR2 is YYEEEE. J lost 5 bases, V lost 3 bases, and 8 bases had no gene match. In DNA form, the CDR3 reads TGTGCCAGCAGCTCTCGGGGGACAGGGGTGTATCAGCCCCAGCATTTT. Protein sequence: CASSSRGTGVYQPQHF. Complete variable domain (other parts from reference TRBV5-6 and TRBJ1-5): DAGVTQSPTHLIKTRGQQVTLRCSPKSGHDTVSWYQQALGQGPQFIFQYYEEEERQRGNFPDRFSGHQFPNYSSELNVNALLLGDSALYLCASSSRGTGVYQPQHFGDGTRLSIL.

About this clone itself: An end of the junction differs from the germline gene, which may be a read error. The gene calls are TRBV7-7 and TRBJ2-1; tentative D call: TRBD2 (5 bases). Germline V gene lookup returns CDR1 SSHAT and CDR2 FNYEAQ (reference sequence). CDR3 size: 13 residues. CDR3 amino acids: CASSPRLRDEQFF. The CDR3 region has the DNA TGTGCTAGCAGCCCCCGACTAAGGGATGAGCAGTTCTTC.

In its sample, this clone was seen once. The chain carries TRBV5-1 and TRBJ1-5; D is undetermined. V was trimmed by 0 bases and J by 6 bases, leaving 16 bases between them. The CDR3 is 16 residues long. Germline CDR1 SGHRS, CDR2 YFSETQ. The CDR3 region has the DNA TGCGCCAGCAGCTTGGAGGGAAGGGTTCCAGGTCAGCCCCAGCATTTT. Translation gives CASSLEGRVPGQPQHF.

The chain recombines TRBV29-1 with TRBJ2-7, with 8 bases aligning to TRBD1. The CDR3 is 13 residues long. V dropped 7 bases and J dropped 7; count of bases not matched to a gene: 12. Germline values: CDR1 SQVTM, CDR2 ANQGSEA. The CDR3 region is CSGRTGKGGEQYF. Here the CDR3 DNA reads TGCAGCGGACGGACAGGGAAAGGGGGAGAGCAGTACTTC.

This chain connects TRBV6-1 to TRBJ2-7; no firm D call. The germline V gene has CDR1 MNHNS and CDR2 SASEGT. V was pared by 3 bases and J by 0 bases, with 12 bases between. The CDR3 runs 15 residues. The CDR3 DNA follows: TGTGCCAGCAGTGAGATTGTGGGCAGCTCCTACGAGCAGTACTTC. It yields the protein CASSEIVGSSYEQYF.

This clone is a singleton in its sample. The genes are TRBV9 and TRBJ2-3; D remains ambiguous. Germline CDR1 and CDR2: SGDLS and YYNGEE. This CDR3 has 15 residues. V lost 0 bases and J lost 6, with 14 bases in between. The CDR3 loop reads CASSVATFTGDTQYF. CDR3 nucleotides: TGTGCCAGCAGCGTAGCGACTTTCACTGGGGATACGCAGTATTTT. The whole variable domain, remainder taken from reference TRBV9 and TRBJ2-3, is DSGVTQTPKHLITATGQRVTLRCSPRSGDLSVYWYQQSLDQGLQFLIQYYNGEERAKGNILERFSAQQFPDLHSELNLSSLELGDSALYFCASSVATFTGDTQYFGPGTRLTVL.

The chain is built from TRBV2 and TRBJ1-5; no clear D. The V end lost 0 bases, the J end lost 9 bases, and 6 bases lay between the germline ends. The germline V gene has CDR1 SNHLY and CDR2 FYNNEI. The length of the CDR3 is 12 residues. Here the CDR3 reads CASSEALLPQHF. As DNA, the CDR3 is TGTGCCAGCAGTGAAGCGCTTCTGCCCCAGCATTTT.

The V call is TRBV6-6, the J call TRBJ1-2, with 7 nucleotides matching TRBD1. The ends lost 4 bases at V and 2 bases at J; junction bases unmatched: 4. The CDR3 runs 14 residues. Germline V gene lookup returns CDR1 MNHNY and CDR2 SVGAGI (reference sequence). CDR3 sequence reads: CASSSRQGNYGYTF. CDR3 nucleotide sequence: TGTGCCAGCAGTTCCCGACAGGGCAACTATGGCTACACCTTC.

CDR3 bases: TGCAGCGTTGATATGGCGGATGAGGAAGGCTACACCTTC. Translating gives CSVDMADEEGYTF. The chain has TRBV29-1 and TRBJ1-2; D unresolved. The ends were cut back, 3 bases at V and 8 bases at J, with 16 bases in the middle. The length of the CDR3 is 13 residues. The V gene's germline CDR1 is SQVTM and CDR2 ANQGSEA.

This clone was seen a single time. The chain is built from TRBV7-8 and TRBJ2-5, with TRBD2 matching 11 bases. CDR1 is SGHVS, CDR2 FQNEAQ, per germline. The trim removed 5 bases at V and 5 bases at J, leaving 7 bases unmatched. The CDR3 extends over 15 amino acids. In DNA form, the CDR3 reads TGTGCCAGCAGCATTAGCGGGGGGGCATGGGAGACCCAGTACTTC. Translation: CASSISGGAWETQYF.

V and J are TRBV6-1 and TRBJ2-7, with D unresolved. The V and J ends lost 8 bases and 4 bases respectively, with 12 bases between them. This CDR3 comprises 12 residues. The germline V gene has CDR1 MNHNS and CDR2 SASEGT. The CDR3 nucleotides are TGTGCCAGCCGCCTTTTCGGTTACGAGCAGTACTTC. Protein sequence: CASRLFGYEQYF.

The chain has TRBV4-1 and TRBJ1-2; no firm D call. This CDR3 has 12 amino acids. Germline values: CDR1 MGHRA, CDR2 YSYEKL. V lost 2 bases to trimming and J lost 13 bases, with 14 bases between them. The CDR3 DNA reads as TGCGCCAGCAGCCAAAATCGGGATTCACCCACCTTC. Its protein product is CASSQNRDSPTF.

The chain employs TRBV19 and TRBJ1-5; no definite D call. V shed 3 bases and J shed 3 bases, with 9 bases lying between them. Germline CDR1 reads LNHDA; CDR2 reads SQIVND (reference sequence). This CDR3 has 14 amino acids. DNA of the CDR3: TGTGCCAGTAGTATCGGTTCATCCAATCAGCCCCAGCATTTT. This translates into CASSIGSSNQPQHF. The full variable domain, in which reference TRBV19 and TRBJ1-5 provide the parts outside the CDR3, is DGGITQSPKYLFRKEGQNVTLSCEQNLNHDAMYWYRQDPGQGLRLIYYSQIVNDFQKGDIAEGYSVSREKKESFPLTVTSAQKNPTAFYLCASSIGSSNQPQHFGDGTRLSIL.

The chain carries TRBV30 and TRBJ1-4; D unresolved. The CDR3 loop spans 15 amino acids. The germline gives CDR1 GTSNPN, CDR2 SVGIG (reference sequence). Between the trimmed V and J ends, which lost 2 bases and 5 bases, there was a span of 15 bases. The CDR3 protein is CAWSHQPLSNEKLFF. CDR3 sequence (DNA): TGTGCCTGGAGTCACCAGCCGCTTTCAAATGAAAAACTGTTTTTT.

The chain carries TRBV11-2 and TRBJ2-7; possibly TRBD1 for D (7 bases). The CDR3 runs to 15 residues. Germline V lookup: CDR1 SGHAT, CDR2 FQNNGV. Trimming left V 4 bases short and J 4 bases short, with 17 bases between. CDR3 DNA sequence: TGTGCCAGCAGCTCTCAGGGGGGACCAAAGTACGAGCAGTACTTC. As protein: CASSSQGGPKYEQYF.

This clone is a singleton in its sample. The chain links TRBV30 to TRBJ1-6, with D tentatively TRBD1 (5 bases). V lost 4 bases to trimming and J lost 0 bases, with 22 bases between them. Germline-derived CDR1 and CDR2 are GTSNPN and SVGIG (reference sequence). The CDR3 extends over 19 amino acids. CDR3 in DNA: TGTGCCTGGATTGGGATCGGGACGTTTGTCAGCTCCTATAATTCACCCCTCCACTTT. It specifies CAWIGIGTFVSSYNSPLHF.

The chain joins TRBV5-1 to TRBJ2-5; 11 bases fit TRBD2. The CDR3 is 15 amino acids. CDR1 SGHRS and CDR2 YFSETQ come from the germline V gene. The trim removed 1 base at V and 5 bases at J, leaving 4 bases unmatched. The CDR3 DNA reads TGCGCCAGCAGCTTGTCCCTAGCGGGGGGTGAGACCCAGTACTTC. Residues: CASSLSLAGGETQYF.

J is TRBJ1-1 and V is TRBV2; D call uncertain. The germline V gene has CDR1 SNHLY and CDR2 FYNNEI. The CDR3 length is 14 residues. V dropped 4 bases and J dropped 1 base, with 10 bases sitting between them. Here the CDR3 reads CASSAFGENTEAFF. Written as DNA, the CDR3 is TGTGCCAGCAGTGCATTTGGAGAGAACACTGAAGCTTTCTTT.

This clone was recorded only once. The V gene is TRBV6-5, the J gene TRBJ1-1, with a weak D call TRBD1 (5 bases). V was pared by 6 bases and J by 1 base, with 12 bases between. The germline V gene encodes CDR1 MNHEY and CDR2 SVGAGI. CDR3 size: 14 residues. The CDR3 loop is CASSPTATNTEAFF. CDR3 sequence (DNA): TGTGCCAGCAGCCCGACAGCTACGAACACTGAAGCTTTCTTT.

This clone occurred once. The chain employs TRBV28 and TRBJ1-4, with D perhaps TRBD1 (5 bases). The V and J ends lost 11 bases and 5 bases respectively, with 21 bases between them. Germline CDR1 MDHEN, CDR2 SYDVKM. The CDR3 runs to 15 residues. In DNA form, the CDR3 reads TGTGCCGCCGGGGGACCCGAACAGGAGAATGAAAAACTGTTTTTT. This encodes CAAGGPEQENEKLFF.